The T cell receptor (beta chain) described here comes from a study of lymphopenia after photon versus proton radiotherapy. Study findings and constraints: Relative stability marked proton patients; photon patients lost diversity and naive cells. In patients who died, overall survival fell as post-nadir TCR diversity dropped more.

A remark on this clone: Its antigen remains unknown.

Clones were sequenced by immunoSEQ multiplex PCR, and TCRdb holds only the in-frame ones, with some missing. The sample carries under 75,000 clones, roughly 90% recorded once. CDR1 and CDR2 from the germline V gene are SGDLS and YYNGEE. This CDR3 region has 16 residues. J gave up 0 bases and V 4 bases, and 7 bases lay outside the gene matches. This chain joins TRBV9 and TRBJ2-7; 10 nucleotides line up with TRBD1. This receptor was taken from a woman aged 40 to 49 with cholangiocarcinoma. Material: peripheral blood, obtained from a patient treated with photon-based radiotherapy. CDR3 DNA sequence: TGTGCCAGCAGCCCGACAGGGGGCCTAAGCTCCTACGAGCAGTACTTC. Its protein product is CASSPTGGLSSYEQYF.